The rows below give T cell receptor beta chains drawn from one sample of a study of T cell responses to AZD1222 COVID-19 vaccine. TCRdb's copy holds only in-frame clones and misses some; the assay was immunoSEQ multiplex PCR. The data hold roughly 140,000 clones, with 85% to 95% observed a single time. Specimen: peripheral blood, collected on day 0 of AZD1222 vaccination. Every receptor here comes from an adult in good health. CDR3s include the opening cysteine and the closing phenylalanine or tryptophan. D genes are given only for firm matches. Not all rows give a size; the values are once, few, many and, for expanded clones, a class.

d_call clone_size j_call v_call cdr3_aa cdr3_nt
TRBD1 . TRBJ2-7 TRBV3-1/TRBV3-2 CASSQLDRGTEQYF TGTGCCAGCAGCCAATTAGACAGGGGGACCGAGCAGTACTTC
. . TRBJ1-6 TRBV5-1 CASSPGNQYNSPLHF TGCGCCAGCTCCCCGGGGAACCAATATAATTCACCCCTCCACTTT
. . TRBJ1-2 TRBV18 CASSPLTGRAGYGYTF TGTGCCAGCTCACCACTGACGGGGCGTGCAGGCTATGGCTACACCTTC
. . TRBJ1-5 TRBV3-1/TRBV3-2 CASSQGGGNQPQHF TGTGCCAGCAGCCAAGGAGGGGGCAATCAGCCCCAGCATTTT
. once TRBJ1-2 TRBV9 CASSPNIHYGYTF TGTGCCAGCAGCCCTAACATCCACTATGGCTACACCTTC
TRBD2 . TRBJ2-2 TRBV7-9 CASSLGLAGGNTGELFF TGTGCCAGCAGCTTGGGACTAGCGGGAGGCAACACCGGGGAGCTGTTTTTT
TRBD1 . TRBJ2-3 TRBV9 CASSARQGRTDTQYF TGTGCCAGCAGCGCTCGACAGGGAAGGACAGATACGCAGTATTTT
. . TRBJ2-7 TRBV7-9 CASSLSQVSYEQYF TGTGCCAGCAGCTTAAGTCAGGTCTCCTACGAGCAGTACTTC
. . TRBJ1-2 TRBV11-2 CASSLDVGALYGYTF TGTGCCAGCAGCTTAGATGTGGGGGCTCTCTATGGCTACACCTTC
. once TRBJ2-7 TRBV2 CASSDQSPLEYEQYF TGTGCCAGCAGTGATCAGAGCCCGCTGGAATACGAGCAGTACTTC
. . TRBJ2-2 TRBV6-6 CASKMAGLGRGELFF TGTGCCAGTAAAATGGCGGGGCTGGGGAGAGGGGAGCTGTTTTTT
TRBD1 . TRBJ1-2 TRBV5-6 CASSLRTGGAPWGYTF TGTGCCAGCAGCCTACGGACAGGGGGCGCCCCGTGGGGCTACACCTTC
. . TRBJ1-1 TRBV7-2 CASSSSRLSTEAFF TGTGCCAGCAGCTCCTCGCGGCTGAGCACTGAAGCTTTCTTT
. . TRBJ1-2 TRBV5-1 CASSQRVRDVSGYTF TGCGCCAGCAGCCAGCGGGTCCGGGACGTAAGTGGCTACACCTTC
TRBD1 . TRBJ1-1 TRBV6-5 CASTGTAGYTEAFF TGTGCCAGCACCGGGACAGCCGGATATACTGAAGCTTTCTTT
. many TRBJ2-1 TRBV9 CASSVVGGSYNEQFF TGTGCCAGCAGCGTAGTGGGGGGCTCCTACAATGAGCAGTTCTTC
. . TRBJ1-2 TRBV5-1 CASREGLGVDGYTF TGCGCCAGCAGGGAAGGATTGGGGGTCGATGGCTACACCTTC
TRBD2 . TRBJ2-5 TRBV10-3 CATGLAGQETQYF TGTGCCACTGGACTAGCGGGGCAAGAGACCCAGTACTTC
. . TRBJ1-2 TRBV6-5 CASSYSQGVGYTF TGTGCCAGCAGTTACTCACAGGGTGTTGGCTACACCTTC
. . TRBJ2-2 TRBV19 CASSIPFPGELFF TGTGCCAGTAGTATACCTTTCCCCGGGGAGCTGTTTTTT
. . TRBJ1-5 TRBV27 CASSLLSNQPQHF TGTGCCAGCAGTTTATTAAGCAATCAGCCCCAGCATTTT
. . TRBJ1-5 TRBV19 CASSRTLTSNQPQHF TGTGCCAGTAGCCGGACCTTAACTAGCAATCAGCCCCAGCATTTT
TRBD2 . TRBJ2-5 TRBV5-1 CASSPGLAGGPGGETQYF TGCGCCAGCAGCCCGGGACTAGCGGGGGGTCCGGGCGGGGAGACCCAGTACTTC
TRBD2 . TRBJ2-7 TRBV3-1/TRBV3-2 CASSRTSGTVEQYF TGTGCCAGCAGCCGGACTAGCGGGACGGTCGAGCAGTACTTC
TRBD1 . TRBJ1-2 TRBV30 CAWNRGYGYTF TGTGCCTGGAACAGGGGCTATGGCTACACCTTC
. . TRBJ2-1 TRBV2 CASTPVSSNEQFF TGTGCCAGCACCCCAGTGTCGAGCAATGAGCAGTTCTTC
. . TRBJ2-5 TRBV4-1 CASSQEGTQYF TGCGCCAGCAGCCAAGAGGGGACCCAGTACTTC
. . TRBJ1-3 TRBV6-1 CASSEMGSGNTIYF TGTGCCAGCAGTGAAATGGGGAGTGGAAACACCATATATTTT
. . TRBJ1-2 TRBV4-2 CASSQDGNSNYGYTF TGTGCCAGCAGCCAGGATGGAAATTCTAACTATGGCTACACCTTC
. . TRBJ1-3 TRBV2 CARRGEPSGNTIYF TGTGCCAGGAGGGGGGAACCTTCTGGAAACACCATATATTTT
. . TRBJ2-5 TRBV27 CASSLTRAKIQGPQETQYF TGTGCCAGCAGTTTGACCCGCGCAAAAATACAGGGACCCCAAGAGACCCAGTACTTC
. . TRBJ1-3 TRBV7-9 CASSLQGGRNTIYF TGTGCCAGCAGCTTACAAGGGGGAAGAAACACCATATATTTT
TRBD1 once TRBJ1-1 TRBV10-2 CASVWVGQGEAFF TGCGCCAGCGTCTGGGTCGGACAGGGTGAAGCTTTCTTT
. . TRBJ1-1 TRBV6-5 CASSYSTPRGTEAFF TGTGCCAGCAGTTACTCGACCCCCCGGGGCACTGAAGCTTTCTTT
. . TRBJ1-2 TRBV18 CASSPRAGASTNYGYTF TGTGCCAGCTCACCCCGAGCGGGGGCAAGTACTAACTATGGCTACACCTTC
TRBD1 . TRBJ1-3 TRBV5-1 CASSQTGQASGNTIYF TGCGCCAGCAGCCAGACCGGACAGGCCTCTGGAAACACCATATATTTT
. . TRBJ1-2 TRBV14 CASSQDRRRRTF TGTGCCAGCAGCCAAGATCGAAGAAGGCGCACCTTC
. . TRBJ2-4 TRBV21-1 CASSPIVGTGSIQYF .
. . TRBJ2-5 TRBV5-1 CASSLVQVQETQYF TGCGCCAGCAGCTTGGTTCAGGTGCAAGAGACCCAGTACTTC
. once TRBJ1-2 TRBV29-1 CSAMRSGGGGYTF TGCAGCGCAATGAGGAGTGGGGGTGGTGGCTACACCTTC
. . TRBJ1-4 TRBV4-2 CASSQERAGSEKLFF TGTGCCAGCAGCCAAGAAAGGGCCGGATCGGAAAAACTGTTTTTT
. . TRBJ1-2 TRBV30 CAWSVRPTATF TGTGCCTGGAGTGTAAGACCGACGGCCACCTTC
TRBD2 . TRBJ2-7 TRBV19 CASSHPPGLAVPYEQYF TGTGCCAGTAGTCATCCTCCCGGACTAGCGGTCCCATACGAGCAGTACTTC